This T cell receptor (beta chain) derives from a study of shared clonotypes between healthy human individuals. This CDR3 contains 14 residues. CDR1 SGHNT and CDR2 YENEEA come from the germline V gene. V lost 0 bases, J lost 7 bases, and 13 bases lay in between. The assay was immunoSEQ multiplex PCR, and TCRdb's table has in-frame clones only and misses some. The repertoire holds 450,000 to 550,000 clones, with 79% as singletons. Unsorted material relied on approximately 90 million PBMCs as the source of genomic DNA. The receptor was derived from a woman between 40 and 55 years old in good health. Some clones in this sample may be carry-over from other donors' samples. Sequenced material: PBMCs. J is TRBJ2-7 and V is TRBV11-3; D is perhaps TRBD2 (5 bases). CDR3: CASSLEPGWGEQYF. CDR3 coding DNA: TGTGCCAGCAGCTTAGAACCGGGATGGGGTGAGCAGTACTTC.